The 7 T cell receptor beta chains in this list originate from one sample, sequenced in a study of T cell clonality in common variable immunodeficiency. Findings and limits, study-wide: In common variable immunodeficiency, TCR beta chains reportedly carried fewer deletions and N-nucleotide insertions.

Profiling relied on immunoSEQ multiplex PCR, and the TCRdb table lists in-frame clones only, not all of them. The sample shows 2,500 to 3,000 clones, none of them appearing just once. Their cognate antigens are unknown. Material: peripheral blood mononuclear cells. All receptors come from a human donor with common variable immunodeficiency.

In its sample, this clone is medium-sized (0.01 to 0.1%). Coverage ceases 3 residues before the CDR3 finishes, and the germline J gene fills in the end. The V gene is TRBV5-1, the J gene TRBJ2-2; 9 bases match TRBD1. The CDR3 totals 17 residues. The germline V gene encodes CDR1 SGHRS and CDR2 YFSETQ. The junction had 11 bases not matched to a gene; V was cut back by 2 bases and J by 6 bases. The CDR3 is CASSFRDRVSIPGELFF. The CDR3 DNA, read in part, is TGCGCCAGCAGCTTTCGGGACAGGGTTTCTATACCCGGGGAG. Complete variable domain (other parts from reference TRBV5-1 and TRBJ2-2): KAGVTQTPRYLIKTRGQQVTLSCSPISGHRSVSWYQQTPGQGLQFLFEYFSETQRNKGNFPGRFSGRQFSNSRSEMNVSTLELGDSALYLCASSFRDRVSIPGELFFGEGSRLTVL.

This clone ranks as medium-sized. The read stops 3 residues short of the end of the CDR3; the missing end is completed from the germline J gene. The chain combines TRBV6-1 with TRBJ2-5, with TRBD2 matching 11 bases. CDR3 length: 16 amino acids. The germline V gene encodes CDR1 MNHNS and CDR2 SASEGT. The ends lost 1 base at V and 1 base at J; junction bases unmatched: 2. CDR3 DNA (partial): TGTGCCAGCAGTGAAGGCCTAGCGGGGGGCCAAGAGACC. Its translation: CASSEGLAGGQET. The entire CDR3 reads CASSEGLAGGQETQYF.

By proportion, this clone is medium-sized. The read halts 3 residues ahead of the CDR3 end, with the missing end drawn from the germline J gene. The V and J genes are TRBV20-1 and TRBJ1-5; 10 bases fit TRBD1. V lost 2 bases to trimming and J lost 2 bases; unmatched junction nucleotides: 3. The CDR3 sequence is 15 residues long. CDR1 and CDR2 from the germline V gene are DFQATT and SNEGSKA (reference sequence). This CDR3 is CSARHGTGGNQPQHF. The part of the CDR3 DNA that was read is TGCAGTGCTAGACACGGGACAGGGGGCAATCAGCCC.

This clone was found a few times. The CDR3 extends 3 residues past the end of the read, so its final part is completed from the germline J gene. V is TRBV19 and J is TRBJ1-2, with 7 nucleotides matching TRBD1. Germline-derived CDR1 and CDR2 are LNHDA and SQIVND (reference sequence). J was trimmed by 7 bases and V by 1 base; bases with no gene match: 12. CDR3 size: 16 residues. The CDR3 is CASSIGPDRSNGGYTF. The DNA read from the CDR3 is TGTGCCAGTAGTATAGGGCCGGACAGGTCAAATGGTGGC.

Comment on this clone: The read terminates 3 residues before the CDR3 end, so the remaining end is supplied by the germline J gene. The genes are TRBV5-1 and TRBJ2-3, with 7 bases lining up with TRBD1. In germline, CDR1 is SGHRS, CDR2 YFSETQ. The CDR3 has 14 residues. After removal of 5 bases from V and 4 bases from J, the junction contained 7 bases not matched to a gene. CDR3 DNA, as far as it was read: TGCGCCAGCAGTAATCCACAGGGGCCAGATACG. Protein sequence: CASSNPQGPDT. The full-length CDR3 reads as CASSNPQGPDTQYF.

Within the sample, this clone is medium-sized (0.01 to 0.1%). The part of the CDR3 DNA that was read is TGTGCCAGCAGCTTCCTTGAGGGGCGCTCAGGCGAG. This gives the protein CASSFLEGRSGE. In full, the CDR3 is CASSFLEGRSGEQYF. V is TRBV7-8 and J is TRBJ2-7; D possibly matches TRBD1 or TRBD2 (5 bases each). The read finishes 3 residues shy of the CDR3 end, and the germline J gene is used to complete it. V was clipped by 3 bases and J by 6 bases, with 18 bases between them. The CDR3 loop spans 15 amino acids. Germline V gives CDR1 SGHVS, CDR2 FQNEAQ.

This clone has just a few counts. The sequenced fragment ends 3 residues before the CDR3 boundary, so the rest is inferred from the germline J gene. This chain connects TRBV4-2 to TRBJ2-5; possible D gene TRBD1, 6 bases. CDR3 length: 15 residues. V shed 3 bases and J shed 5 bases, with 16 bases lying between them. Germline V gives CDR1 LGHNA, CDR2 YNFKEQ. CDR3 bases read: TGTGCCAGCAGCCACATCGGACAGAGGGAGGAGACC. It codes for CASSHIGQREET. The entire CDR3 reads CASSHIGQREETQYF.